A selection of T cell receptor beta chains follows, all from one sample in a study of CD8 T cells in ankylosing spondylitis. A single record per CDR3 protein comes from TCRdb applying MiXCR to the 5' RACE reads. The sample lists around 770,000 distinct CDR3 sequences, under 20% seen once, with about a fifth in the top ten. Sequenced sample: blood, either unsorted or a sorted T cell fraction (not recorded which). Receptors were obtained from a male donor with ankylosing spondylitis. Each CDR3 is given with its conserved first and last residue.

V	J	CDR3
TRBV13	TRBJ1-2	CASTPRGDPYGYTF
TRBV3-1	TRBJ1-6	CASSQDRVQESSYNSPLHF
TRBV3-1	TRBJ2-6	CASSQNPGGANVLTF
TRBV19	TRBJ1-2	CASSIGGQGFGYTF
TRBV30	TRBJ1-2	CAWRGTPQGGYTF
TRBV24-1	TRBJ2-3	CATSEDSLAPDTQYF
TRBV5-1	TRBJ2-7	CASSSTDRVEQYF
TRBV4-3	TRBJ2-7	CASSQDSQLSYEQYF
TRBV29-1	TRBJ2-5	CSVGGAPPHF
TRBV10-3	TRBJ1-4	CAISGQINEKLFF
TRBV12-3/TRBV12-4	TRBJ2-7	CASSADRMDYEQYF
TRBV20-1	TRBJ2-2	CSARDDRRLRRNTGELFF
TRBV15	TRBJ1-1	CATSRAPRTNTEAFF
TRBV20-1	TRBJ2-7	CSAGRSYEQYF
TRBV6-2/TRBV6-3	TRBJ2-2	CASSYPVGQGYTGELFF
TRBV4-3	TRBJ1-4	CASSQDSWDVSNEKLFF
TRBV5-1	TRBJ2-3	CASSRGGGIGTDTQYF
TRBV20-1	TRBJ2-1	CSATSPGLVSNEQFF
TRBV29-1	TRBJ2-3	CSVKGRGAPDTQYF
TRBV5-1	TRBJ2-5	CASEPGGRQETQYF
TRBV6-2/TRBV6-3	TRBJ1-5	CASSTLGTGSQWAQHF
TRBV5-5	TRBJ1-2	CASSLLLLRQGYTF
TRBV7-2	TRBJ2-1	CASSLNAAYNEQFF
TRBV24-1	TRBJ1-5	CATSDVGDTNQPQHF
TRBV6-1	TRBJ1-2	CASSDRGSVYGYTF
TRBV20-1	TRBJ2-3	CSASTDTQYF
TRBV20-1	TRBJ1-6	CSARDLTASSYNSPLHF
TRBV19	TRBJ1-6	CASATGGYNSPLHF
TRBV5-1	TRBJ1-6	CASSSGQPNSPLHF
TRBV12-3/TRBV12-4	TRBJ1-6	CASSFMQGNSPLHF
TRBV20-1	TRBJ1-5	CSAGDTDPYSNQPQHF
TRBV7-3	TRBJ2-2	CASSFSGGQNTGELFF
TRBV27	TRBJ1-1	CASSSPSRGMNTEAFF
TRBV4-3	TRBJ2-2	CASSQDISNTGELFF
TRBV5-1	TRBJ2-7	CASSYGTATSYEQYF
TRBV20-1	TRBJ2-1	CSRTGGSVNEQFF
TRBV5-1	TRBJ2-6	CASSLKLGGANVLTF
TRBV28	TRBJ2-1	CASSFYGGEYNEQFF
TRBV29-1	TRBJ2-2	CSVVGELKGGGGELFF
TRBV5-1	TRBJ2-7	CASSLVAGQGSSEQYF
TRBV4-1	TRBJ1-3	CASSRFLDSGNTIYF
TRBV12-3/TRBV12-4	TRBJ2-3	CASSPTSGGADTDTQYF
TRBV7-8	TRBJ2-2	CASSLKHSGNRNTGELFF
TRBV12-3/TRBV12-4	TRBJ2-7	CASSLGGWAPSAYEQYF
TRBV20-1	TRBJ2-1	CSATRLDYNEQFF
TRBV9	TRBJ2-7	CASTPFPGLAGAEQYF